This T cell receptor (beta chain) was identified in a study of OX40 agonist ivuxolimab in advanced cancers. Study-level points and caveats: CD8+ T cells showed, on average, more clonal expansion than CD4+ cells.

The ends lost 2 bases at V and 6 bases at J; junction bases unmatched: 14. In germline, CDR1 is GTSNPN, CDR2 SVGIG (reference sequence). This CDR3 is built from 16 residues. Profiled with immunoSEQ multiplex PCR; TCRdb holds only in-frame clones, not every one. The sample holds some 83,000 clones, about 93% seen once. As regards this clone: The antigen is undetermined.

The V call is TRBV30, the J call TRBJ2-7; TRBD1 aligns across 9 bases. Sequencing used CD4+ or CD8+ T cells sorted from blood, obtained in a trial of the OX40 agonist ivuxolimab. The TCR sequence derives from an adult with an advanced solid tumor such as melanoma, head and neck, liver or kidney cancer. The CDR3 here is CAWSIDDRGTRCEQYF. In DNA form, the CDR3 reads TGTGCCTGGAGTATAGACGACAGGGGGACCCGGTGCGAGCAGTACTTC. Based on the CDR3 plus reference TRBV30 and TRBJ2-7, the full variable domain is SQTIHQWPATLVQPVGSPLSLECTVEGTSNPNLYWYRQAAGRGLQLLFYSVGIGQISSEVPQNLSASRPQDRQFILSSKKLLLSDSGFYLCAWSIDDRGTRCEQYFGPGTRLTVT.